This record concerns one TCR beta chain sequence. Its antigen is unidentified. TCRdb's table, derived via immunoSEQ multiplex PCR, lists solely in-frame clones and lacks some. The sample contains about 84,000 clones, roughly 85% of which appear only once. These data are taken from a study of T cell responses to AZD1222 COVID-19 vaccine. Study results and caveats: Two doses of AZD1222 preceded a rise in Spike-specific TCR breadth and depth. Seropositive AZD1222 recipients at baseline numbered only five or six. Of spike-specific TCRs, nearly half reportedly target regions left unmutated in variants.

CDR3 length: 15 amino acids. Between the trimmed V and J ends, which lost 0 bases and 5 bases, there was a span of 14 bases. From germline, CDR1 is LGHNA and CDR2 YNFKEQ. The source is an adult who received the AZD1222 COVID-19 vaccine. The genes are TRBV4-2 and TRBJ2-7; possible D gene TRBD2, 5 bases. Sequenced here: peripheral blood, sampled 28 days after the second AZD1222 dose. In DNA, the CDR3 is TGTGCCAGCAGCCAAGACGGGGTTGGATTAGACGAGCAGTACTTC. As protein: CASSQDGVGLDEQYF.